This T cell receptor (beta chain) was captured by sequencing in a study of shared clonotypes between healthy human individuals (dated by TCRdb to between 2020 and 2021). With respect to the entire study: A few men and a couple of women, aged 18 to 49 years, made up the cohort. For each donor, CD4 naive and CD4 memory were each given three plates, CD8 naive was given two plates, and CD8 memory was given one plate. To estimate repertoire size and how much clonotypes are shared between individuals, the study performed deep sequencing of blood TCR repertoires from a few healthy adults. To increase sequencing depth and limit assay-specific biases, different laboratories used diverse techniques to prepare libraries and sequence TCR repertoires. Per donor, leukapheresis produced somewhere between about 0.85 and 8.9 billion PBMCs.

What the work shows at the level of the full study, not this receptor alone: Sharing across four donors was observed for approximately 5% of naive CD4, over 3% of naive CD8, roughly 2.3% of memory CD4, and around 0.4% of memory CD8 clonotypes. Larger estimated clonotype richness was generally found for naive subsets than for memory subsets. Clonotypes shared by all four sorted-subset donors showed higher generation probabilities than non-shared clonotypes. Based on pairwise subsampling, the degree of clonotype sharing among donors was expected to be affected by sequencing depth. Incomplete sequencing was indicated by rarefaction of sorted-subset datasets, despite the large sequencing depth. Because the study included only a small number of donors, the genetic and exposure-history diversity represented was limited. Only blood was sampled, and tissue TCR repertoires likely differ from those in blood.

Donors were healthy HIV-negative adults with no recently reported acute infections or vaccinations. Only Caucasian adults living in Nashville, Tennessee, USA were represented among the donors. CD4+ T cells were enriched by magnetic negative selection, after which naive cells were positively selected on CD45RA and the negative fraction was taken as the memory subset. Blood was collected by leukapheresis, and PBMCs were isolated by Ficoll-Histopaque density gradient centrifugation and then cryopreserved in liquid nitrogen vapor phase. Analytical flow cytometry was used to check the purity and quantity of every magnetically sorted T cell population. Genomic DNA was isolated from each sorted fraction and quantified by UV absorbance on a Nanodrop 2000c. This clone was recorded only once. Which antigen it targets is not known. Base qualities are not provided; no much larger clone lies one nucleotide away.

In the germline V gene (reference sequence), CDR1 corresponds to GTSNPN and CDR2 to SVGIG. Reading from cysteine to phenylalanine, the CDR3 counts 14 amino acids. Only CDR3 DNA remains: 42 bases, in frame from the first base. A distance of 13 bases separates the germline ends of V and J, which lose 1 base and 4 bases respectively. TCR CDR3 regions were amplified from genomic DNA by multiplex PCR using the deep immunoSEQ assay. Extracted genomic DNA from each cell subset was distributed evenly across all wells of several immunoSEQ 96-well plates, and each plate was treated as a replicate. For sorted subsets, each replicate PCR was loaded with about 200 ng genomic DNA, equivalent to 25,000 to 35,000 T cell genomes. Purified libraries were quantified with a Qubit 3.0 fluorometer, sized on a Bioanalyzer 2100, and re-quantified with the KAPA Library Quantification kit. Every immunoSEQ 96-well plate was sequenced on a separate single-read 150-cycle Illumina NextSeq 550 flow cell. In the authors' own workflow: Because the immunoSEQ output held only junctional sequences and lacked quality scores, the filtering could not match the filtering applied to full-length reads. Sequences were annotated with PyIR, a Python wrapper for IgBLAST v1.9, and V/J genes and CDR3 were assigned using IMGT germline references. Reads were removed for weak V/J assignments (E-value above 1e-6), missing CDR3, stop codons, out-of-frame junctions, or ambiguous translated residues. V3J clonotypes were defined as sequences sharing an identical inferred V gene, J gene, and CDR3 amino acid sequence. To compute the percentage overlap between repertoires, the number of shared unique clonotypes was divided by the size of the smaller repertoire. Repertoire richness was assessed with RTK rarefaction, the Chao1 estimator, and Recon v2.1 estimates of unobserved clonotypes. For all TCRbeta clonotypes obtained by the gDNA method from a handful of donors, generation probabilities were computed with OLGA. TCRdb retrieved this table from immuneACCESS and kept in-frame rearrangements only. Not all clones are present; in checked studies, unresolved V genes account for under half, and no reason is known for the remainder. V, J and clone size derive from that table, while D and trimming were established from the DNA sequence. The sample contains over 1.4 million clones, roughly 96% of them found a single time. The top ten clonotypes cover over 1% of the sample.

This sequence uses TRBV30 and TRBJ1-2, with the D segment identity uncertain. This receptor was obtained from a man aged 25-40 years in good health. Sequencing was carried out using naive CD4+ T cells sorted from blood. The sample's cell subset or site, from its label and the paper: CD45RA+ positively selected. Read as DNA, the sequence is TGTGCCTGGAGTGCCTTTACTTCGACCTATGGCTACACCTTC. Translated, it reads CAWSAFTSTYGYTF.